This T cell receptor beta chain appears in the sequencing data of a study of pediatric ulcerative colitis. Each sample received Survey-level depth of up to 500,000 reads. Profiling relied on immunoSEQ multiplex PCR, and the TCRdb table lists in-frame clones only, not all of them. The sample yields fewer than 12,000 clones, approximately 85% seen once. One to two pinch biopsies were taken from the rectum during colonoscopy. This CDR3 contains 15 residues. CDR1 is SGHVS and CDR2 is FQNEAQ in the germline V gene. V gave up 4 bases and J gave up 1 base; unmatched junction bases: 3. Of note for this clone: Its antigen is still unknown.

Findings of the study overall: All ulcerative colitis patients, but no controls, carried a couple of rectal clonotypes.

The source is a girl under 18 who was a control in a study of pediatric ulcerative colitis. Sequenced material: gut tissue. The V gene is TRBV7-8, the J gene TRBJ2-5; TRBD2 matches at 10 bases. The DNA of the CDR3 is TGTGCCAGCAGCTCACGGACTAGCGGCCAAGAGACCCAGTACTTC. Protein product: CASSSRTSGQETQYF.